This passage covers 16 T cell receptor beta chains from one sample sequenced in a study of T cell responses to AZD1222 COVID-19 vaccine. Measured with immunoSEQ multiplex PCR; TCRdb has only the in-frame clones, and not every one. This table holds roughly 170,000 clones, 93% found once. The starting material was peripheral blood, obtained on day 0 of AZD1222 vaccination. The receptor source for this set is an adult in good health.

DNA of the CDR3: TGTGCCAGCAGTGAATCGGGACAGGGGTATCAGCCCCAGCATTTT. Residues: CASSESGQGYQPQHF. The chain combines TRBV2 with TRBJ1-5; 10 positions match TRBD1. V lost 2 bases and J lost 5; bases outside the gene matches: 3. Germline V gene lookup returns CDR1 SNHLY and CDR2 FYNNEI. The CDR3 has 15 residues. Variable domain in full (rest from reference TRBV2 and TRBJ1-5): EPEVTQTPSHQVTQMGQEVILRCVPISNHLYFYWYRQILGQKVEFLVSFYNNEISEKSEIFDDQFSVERPDGSNFTLKIRSTKLEDSAMYFCASSESGQGYQPQHFGDGTRLSIL.

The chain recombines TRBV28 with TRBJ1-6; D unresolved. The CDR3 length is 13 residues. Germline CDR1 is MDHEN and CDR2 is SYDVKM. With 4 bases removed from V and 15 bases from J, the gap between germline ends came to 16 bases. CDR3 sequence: CASSSPPVGILHF. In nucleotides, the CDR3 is TGTGCCAGCAGTTCACCCCCTGTCGGAATCCTCCACTTT.

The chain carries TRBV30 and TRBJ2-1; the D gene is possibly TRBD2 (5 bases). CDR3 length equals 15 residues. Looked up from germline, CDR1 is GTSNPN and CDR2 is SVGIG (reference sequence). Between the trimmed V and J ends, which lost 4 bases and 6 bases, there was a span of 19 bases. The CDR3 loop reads CAWTNTGWSGNEQFF. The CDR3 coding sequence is TGTGCCTGGACCAACACGGGGTGGTCTGGCAATGAGCAGTTCTTC.

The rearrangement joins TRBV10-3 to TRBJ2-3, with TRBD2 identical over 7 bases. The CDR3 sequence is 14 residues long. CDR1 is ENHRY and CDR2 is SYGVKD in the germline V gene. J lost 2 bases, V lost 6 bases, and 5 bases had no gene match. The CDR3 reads CAIRPGGPTDTQYF. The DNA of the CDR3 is TGTGCCATCAGGCCGGGGGGACCCACAGATACGCAGTATTTT.

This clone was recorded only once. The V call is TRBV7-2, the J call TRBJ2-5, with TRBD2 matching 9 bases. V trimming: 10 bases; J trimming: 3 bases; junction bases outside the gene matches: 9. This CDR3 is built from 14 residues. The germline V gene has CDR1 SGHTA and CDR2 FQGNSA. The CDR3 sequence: CANSRGGAEETQYF. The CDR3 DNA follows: TGTGCCAACTCTCGCGGGGGGGCAGAAGAGACCCAGTACTTC.

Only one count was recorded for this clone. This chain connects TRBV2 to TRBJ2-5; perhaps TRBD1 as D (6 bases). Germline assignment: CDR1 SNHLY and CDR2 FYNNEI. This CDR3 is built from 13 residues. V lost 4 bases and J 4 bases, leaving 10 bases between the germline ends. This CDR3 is CASSGGLGETQYF. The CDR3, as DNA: TGTGCCAGCAGTGGGGGGCTAGGAGAGACCCAGTACTTC.

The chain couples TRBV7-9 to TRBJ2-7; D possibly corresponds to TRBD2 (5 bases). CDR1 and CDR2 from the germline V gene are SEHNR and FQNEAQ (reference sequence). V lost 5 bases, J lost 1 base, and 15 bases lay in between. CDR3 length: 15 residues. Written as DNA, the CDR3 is TGTGCCAGCAGCCTAAGCCGGGGTAAGTCCTACGAGCAGTACTTC. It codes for CASSLSRGKSYEQYF.

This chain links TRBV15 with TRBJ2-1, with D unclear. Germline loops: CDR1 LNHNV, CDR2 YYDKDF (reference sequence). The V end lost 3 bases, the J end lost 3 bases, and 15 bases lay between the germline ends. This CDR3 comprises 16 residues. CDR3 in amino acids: CATSSGKQDFYNEQFF. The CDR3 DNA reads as TGTGCCACCAGCAGCGGAAAACAAGACTTCTACAATGAGCAGTTCTTC.

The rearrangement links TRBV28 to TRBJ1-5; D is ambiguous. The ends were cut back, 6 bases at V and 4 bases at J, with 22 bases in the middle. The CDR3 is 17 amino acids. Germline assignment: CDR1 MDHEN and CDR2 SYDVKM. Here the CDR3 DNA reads TGTGCCAGCAGCCCGAGGTGGACGGGTAGAGGGAATCAGCCCCAGCATTTT. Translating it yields CASSPRWTGRGNQPQHF.

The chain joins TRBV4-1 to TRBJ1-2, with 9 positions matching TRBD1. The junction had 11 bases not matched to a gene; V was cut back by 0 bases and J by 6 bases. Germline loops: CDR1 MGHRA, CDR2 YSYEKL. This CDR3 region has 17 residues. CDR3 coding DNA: TGCGCCAGCAGCCAAGATACCGGGACAGGGAATCTCGATGGCTACACCTTC. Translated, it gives CASSQDTGTGNLDGYTF.

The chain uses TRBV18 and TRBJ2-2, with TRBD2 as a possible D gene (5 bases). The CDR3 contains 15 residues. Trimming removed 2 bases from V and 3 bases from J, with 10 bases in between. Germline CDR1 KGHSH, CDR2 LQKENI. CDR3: CASSPITRDTGELFF. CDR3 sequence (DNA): TGTGCCAGCTCACCAATTACGCGGGACACCGGGGAGCTGTTTTTT.

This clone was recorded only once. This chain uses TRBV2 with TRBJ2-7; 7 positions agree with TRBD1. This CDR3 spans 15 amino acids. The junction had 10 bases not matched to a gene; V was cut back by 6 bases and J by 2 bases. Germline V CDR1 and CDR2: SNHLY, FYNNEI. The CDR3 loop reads CASRENRGQTYEQYF. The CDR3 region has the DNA TGTGCCAGCAGGGAAAACAGGGGACAGACCTACGAGCAGTACTTC.

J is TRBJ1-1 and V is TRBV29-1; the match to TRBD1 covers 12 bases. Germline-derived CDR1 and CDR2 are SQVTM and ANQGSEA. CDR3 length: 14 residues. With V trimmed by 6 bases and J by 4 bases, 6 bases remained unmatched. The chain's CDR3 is CSVGTGGAGTEAFF. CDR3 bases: TGCAGCGTAGGGACAGGGGGCGCGGGCACTGAAGCTTTCTTT.

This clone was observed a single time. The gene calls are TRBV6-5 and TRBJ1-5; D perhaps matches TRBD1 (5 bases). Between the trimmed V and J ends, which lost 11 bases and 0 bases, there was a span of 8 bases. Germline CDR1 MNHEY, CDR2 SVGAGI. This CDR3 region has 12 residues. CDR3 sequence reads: CAGGPSNQPQHF. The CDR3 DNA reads TGTGCCGGGGGTCCTAGCAATCAGCCCCAGCATTTT.

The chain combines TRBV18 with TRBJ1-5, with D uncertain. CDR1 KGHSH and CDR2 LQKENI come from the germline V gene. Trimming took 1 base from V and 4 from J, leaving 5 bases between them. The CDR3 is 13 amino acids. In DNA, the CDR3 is TGTGCCAGCTCACCACGATCAAATCAGCCCCAGCATTTT. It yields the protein CASSPRSNQPQHF.

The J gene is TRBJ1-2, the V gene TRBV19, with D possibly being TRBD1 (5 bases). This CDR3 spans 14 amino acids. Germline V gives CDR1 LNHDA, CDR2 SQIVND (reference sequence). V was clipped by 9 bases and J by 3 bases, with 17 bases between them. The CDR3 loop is CAREGRPADYGYTF. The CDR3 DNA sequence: TGTGCCAGAGAGGGACGGCCGGCAGACTATGGCTACACCTTC.